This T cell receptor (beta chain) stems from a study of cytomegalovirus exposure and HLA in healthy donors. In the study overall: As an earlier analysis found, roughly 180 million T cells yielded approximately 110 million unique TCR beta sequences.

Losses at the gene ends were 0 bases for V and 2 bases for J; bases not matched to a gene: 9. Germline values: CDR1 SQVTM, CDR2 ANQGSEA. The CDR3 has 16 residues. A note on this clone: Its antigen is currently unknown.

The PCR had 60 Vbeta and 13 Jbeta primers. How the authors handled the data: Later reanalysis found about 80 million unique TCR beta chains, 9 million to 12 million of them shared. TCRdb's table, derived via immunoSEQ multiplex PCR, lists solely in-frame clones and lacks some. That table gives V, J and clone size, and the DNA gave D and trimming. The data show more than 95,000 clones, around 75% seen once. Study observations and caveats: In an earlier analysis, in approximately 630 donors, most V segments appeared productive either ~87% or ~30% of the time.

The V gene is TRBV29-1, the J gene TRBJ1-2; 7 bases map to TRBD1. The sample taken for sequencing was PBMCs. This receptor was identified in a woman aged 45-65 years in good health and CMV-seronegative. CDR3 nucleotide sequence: TGCAGCGTTGAAGATCGAGGAGGGGGCGCCAACTATGGCTACACCTTC. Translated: CSVEDRGGGANYGYTF.